This TCR beta chain was found in a study of shared clonotypes between healthy human individuals. Study-wide points: Estimated richness values were generally larger in naive subsets than in memory subsets.

Measured with immunoSEQ multiplex PCR; TCRdb has only the in-frame clones, and not every one. This sample has roughly 1,000,000 clones, with 75% to 80% found just once. Notes on this clone: What it recognizes is unknown.

This CDR3 comprises 14 residues. Trimming removed 0 bases from V and 5 bases from J, with 12 bases in between. Germline CDR1 is SGHKS and CDR2 is YYEKEE (reference sequence). The genes are TRBV5-5 and TRBJ2-7; D is tentatively TRBD1 or TRBD2 (6 bases each). This receptor was obtained from a young man in good health. Some clones in this sample may be carry-over from other donors' samples. What was sequenced was memory CD4+ T cells from PBMCs. Subset described: CD45RA-negative fraction. CDR3 protein: CASSLVGGRNEQYF. The CDR3 DNA reads as TGTGCCAGCAGCTTGGTAGGGGGGCGCAACGAGCAGTACTTC. Supplemented by reference TRBV5-5 and TRBJ2-7, the full variable domain reads DAGVTQSPTHLIKTRGQQVTLRCSPISGHKSVSWYQQVLGQGPQFIFQYYEKEERGRGNFPDRFSARQFPNYSSELNVNALLLGDSALYLCASSLVGGRNEQYFGPGTRLTVT.